This T cell receptor beta chain was captured in a study of quantifying T cell responses using KT2 cells. Study overall: TCR alpha and beta constant-region primers primed reverse transcription of RNA.

Trimming at V came to 2 bases and at J to 3 bases, leaving 21 bases not matched to a gene. Germline CDR1 reads SGHTA; CDR2 reads FQGNSA. The CDR3 contains 23 residues. This clonotype was counted ten times or more. Each cDNA got a UMI-containing oligo ligated at its 3' end. First-round PCR used 3 to 4 cycles and beta primers RC1.1 and RC1.2 covering TRBC1 and TRBC2. TCRdb re-called the UMI-ligation and nested PCR reads with MiXCR, one entry per CDR3 protein. The table has tens of thousands of distinct CDR3 sequences, around a tenth seen once. The sequenced sample was PBMCs spiked with cells of the T cell clone KT2. The V call is TRBV7-2, the J call TRBJ2-3; 15 bases align to TRBD2. This receptor was identified in a human donor. The CDR3 sequence: CASSLRSGLAGGPRPNPTDTQYF. In DNA, the CDR3 is TGTGCCAGCAGCTTAAGGTCCGGACTAGCGGGAGGGCCCCGCCCTAATCCTACAGATACGCAGTATTTT.